This T cell receptor (beta chain) came from a study of shared clonotypes between healthy human individuals. Study results and caveats: Naive subsets typically showed greater estimated richness than memory subsets.

This clone has only one observation. Antigen unknown. The CDR3 loop spans 16 amino acids. V lost 0 bases and J lost 1, with 11 bases in between. Looked up from germline, CDR1 is WSHSY and CDR2 is SAAADI. TCRdb keeps only in-frame clones here, not all; method: immunoSEQ multiplex PCR. Among some 500,000 clones listed, 95% to 97% were seen once. This TCR was recovered from a woman aged 25 to 39 in good health. Sequenced material: naive CD4+ T cells sorted from blood. Subset: CD45RA+ positively selected. V usage is TRBV10-2 and J usage is TRBJ2-3, with D possibly matching TRBD1 (5 bases). CDR3 in DNA: TGCGCCAGCAGTGAGTCGTCAGGGATTGGCACAGATACGCAGTATTTT. It yields the protein CASSESSGIGTDTQYF.